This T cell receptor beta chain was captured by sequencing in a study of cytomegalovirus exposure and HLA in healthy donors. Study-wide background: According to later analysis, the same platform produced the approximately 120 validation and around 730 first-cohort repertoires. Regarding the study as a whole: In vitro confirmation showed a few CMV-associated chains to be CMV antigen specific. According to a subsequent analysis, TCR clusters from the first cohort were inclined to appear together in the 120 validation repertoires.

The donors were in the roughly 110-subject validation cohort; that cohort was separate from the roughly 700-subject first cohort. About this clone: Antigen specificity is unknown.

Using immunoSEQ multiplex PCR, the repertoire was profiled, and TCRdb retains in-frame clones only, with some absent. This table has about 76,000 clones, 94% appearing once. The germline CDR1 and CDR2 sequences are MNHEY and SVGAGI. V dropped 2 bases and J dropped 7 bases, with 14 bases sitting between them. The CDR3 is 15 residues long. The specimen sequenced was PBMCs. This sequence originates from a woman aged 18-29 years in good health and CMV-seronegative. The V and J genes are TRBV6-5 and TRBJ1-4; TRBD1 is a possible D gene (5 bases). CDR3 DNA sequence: TGTGCCAGCAGTTACCAGCAGGGAGGTGTTGAAAAACTGTTTTTT. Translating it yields CASSYQQGGVEKLFF.